This T cell receptor (beta chain) was documented in a study of blood T cell repertoires in COVID-19. Assay: immunoSEQ multiplex PCR; the TCRdb copy retains only in-frame clones and omits some. The sample includes a few hundred thousand clones, around 80% of them seen just once. Germline V gives CDR1 SQVTM, CDR2 ANQGSEA. The V end lost 6 bases, the J end lost 7 bases, and 12 bases lay between the germline ends. The CDR3 has 11 amino acids. This clone was seen only once. The genes are TRBV29-1 and TRBJ1-1, with D perhaps TRBD1 (5 bases). The receptor's source is a young woman with acute or convalescent COVID-19. Sequenced material: peripheral blood. This CDR3 reads CSVPRESEAFF. In nucleotides, the CDR3 is TGCAGCGTCCCCAGGGAAAGTGAAGCTTTCTTT. The full variable domain, rest sourced from reference TRBV29-1 and TRBJ1-1, is SAVISQKPSRDICQRGTSLTIQCQVDSQVTMMFWYRQQPGQSLTLIATANQGSEATYESGFVIDKFPISRPNLTFSTLTVSNMSPEDSSIYLCSVPRESEAFFGQGTRLTVV.